This T cell receptor beta chain derives from a study of T-cell reconstitution after alpha-beta-depleted transplantation in children. Unique molecular identifiers featured in how the TCRbeta library was prepared. TCRdb independently ran MiXCR on the PCR reads; one entry per CDR3 protein. The sample has over 200,000 distinct CDR3 sequences, 8.5% to 10% seen once. Between the trimmed V and J ends, which lost 3 bases and 2 bases, there was a span of 13 bases. The CDR3 is 15 residues long. CDR1 is MNHEY, CDR2 SMNVEV, per germline (reference sequence). Specimen: PBMCs from the stem cell graft donor, collected from the stem cell graft. This receptor was obtained from a human donor who donated a stem cell graft to a child with acute lymphoblastic leukemia. The chain links TRBV27 to TRBJ2-5; D is perhaps TRBD2 (6 bases). CDR3 sequence reads: CASSFQLGGQETQYF. The DNA for the CDR3 is TGTGCCAGCAGTTTTCAATTAGGAGGGCAAGAGACCCAGTACTTC.